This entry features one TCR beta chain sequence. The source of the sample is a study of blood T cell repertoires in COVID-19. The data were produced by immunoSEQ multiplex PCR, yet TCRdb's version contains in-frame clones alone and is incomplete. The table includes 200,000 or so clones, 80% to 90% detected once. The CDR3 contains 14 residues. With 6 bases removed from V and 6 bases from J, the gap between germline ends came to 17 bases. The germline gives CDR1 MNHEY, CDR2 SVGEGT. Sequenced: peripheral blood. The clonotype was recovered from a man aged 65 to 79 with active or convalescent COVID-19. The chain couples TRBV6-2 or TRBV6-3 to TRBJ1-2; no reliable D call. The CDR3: CASSSLLFGDGYTF. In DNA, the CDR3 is TGTGCCAGCAGCTCACTTCTGTTCGGGGATGGCTACACCTTC.